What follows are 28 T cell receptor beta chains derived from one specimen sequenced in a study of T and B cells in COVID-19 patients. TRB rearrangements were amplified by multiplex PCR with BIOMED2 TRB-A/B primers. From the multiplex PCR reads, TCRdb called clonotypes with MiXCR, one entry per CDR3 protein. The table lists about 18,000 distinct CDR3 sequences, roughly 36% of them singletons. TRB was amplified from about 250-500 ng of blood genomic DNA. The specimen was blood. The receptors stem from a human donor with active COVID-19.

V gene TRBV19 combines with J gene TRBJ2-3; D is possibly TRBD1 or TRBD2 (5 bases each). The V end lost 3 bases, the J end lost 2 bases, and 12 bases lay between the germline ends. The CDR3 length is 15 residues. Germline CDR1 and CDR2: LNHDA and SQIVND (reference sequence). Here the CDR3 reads CASSIWGTSTDTQYF. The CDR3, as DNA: TGTGCCAGTAGTATTTGGGGGACCTCCACAGATACGCAGTATTTT.

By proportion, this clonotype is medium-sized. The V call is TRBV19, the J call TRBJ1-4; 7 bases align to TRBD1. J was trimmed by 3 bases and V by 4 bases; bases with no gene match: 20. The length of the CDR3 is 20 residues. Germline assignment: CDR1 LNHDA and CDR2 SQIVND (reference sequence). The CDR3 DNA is TGTGCCAGTAGTACCCCCTTAAGACAGGGACCACGTGCGGCTAATGAAAAACTGTTTTTT. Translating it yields CASSTPLRQGPRAANEKLFF.

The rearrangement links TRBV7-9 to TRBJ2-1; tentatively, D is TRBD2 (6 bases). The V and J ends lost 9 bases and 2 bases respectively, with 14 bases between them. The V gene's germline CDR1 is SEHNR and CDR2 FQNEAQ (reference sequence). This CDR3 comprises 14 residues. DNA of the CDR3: TGTGCCAGTTCCTTTAGCGGCACCTACAATGAGCAGTTCTTC. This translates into CASSFSGTYNEQFF.

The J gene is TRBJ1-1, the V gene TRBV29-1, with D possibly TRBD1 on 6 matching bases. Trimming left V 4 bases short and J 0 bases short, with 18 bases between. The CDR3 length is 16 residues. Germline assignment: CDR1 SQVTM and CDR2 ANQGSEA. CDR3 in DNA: TGCAGCGTTGCCGCCTCAGGGTGGGGGCTGAACACTGAAGCTTTCTTT. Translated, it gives CSVAASGWGLNTEAFF. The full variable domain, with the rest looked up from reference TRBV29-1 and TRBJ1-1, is SAVISQKPSRDICQRGTSLTIQCQVDSQVTMMFWYRQQPGQSLTLIATANQGSEATYESGFVIDKFPISRPNLTFSTLTVSNMSPEDSSIYLCSVAASGWGLNTEAFFGQGTRLTVV.

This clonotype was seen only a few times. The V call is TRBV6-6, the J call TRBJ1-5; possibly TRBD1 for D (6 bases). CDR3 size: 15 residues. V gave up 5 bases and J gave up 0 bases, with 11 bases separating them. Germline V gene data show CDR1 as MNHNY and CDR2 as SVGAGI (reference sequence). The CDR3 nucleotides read TGTGCCAGCAGTCTCAACAGGGATAGCAATCAGCCCCAGCATTTT. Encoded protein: CASSLNRDSNQPQHF.

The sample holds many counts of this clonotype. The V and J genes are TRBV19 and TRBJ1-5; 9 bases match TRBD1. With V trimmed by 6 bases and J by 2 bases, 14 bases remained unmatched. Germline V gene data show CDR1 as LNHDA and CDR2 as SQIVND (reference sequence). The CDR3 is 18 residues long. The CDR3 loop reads CASRYDTTGGLGNQPQHF. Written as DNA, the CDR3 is TGTGCCAGTAGATACGATACGACAGGGGGTTTAGGCAATCAGCCCCAGCATTTT.

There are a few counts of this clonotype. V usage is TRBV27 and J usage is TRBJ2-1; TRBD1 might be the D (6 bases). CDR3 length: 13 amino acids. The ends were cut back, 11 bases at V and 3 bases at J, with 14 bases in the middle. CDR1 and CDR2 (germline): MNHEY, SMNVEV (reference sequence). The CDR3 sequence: CACRTDNYNEQFF. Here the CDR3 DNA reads TGTGCCTGCCGGACAGACAACTACAATGAGCAGTTCTTC.

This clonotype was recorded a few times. The CDR3 loop is CASRGANVLTF. The CDR3 DNA follows: TGTGCCAGCAGAGGGGCCAACGTCCTGACTTTC. The V and J genes are TRBV7-9 and TRBJ2-6; D uncertain. Trimming stripped 6 bases from V and 4 bases from J, with 1 base between. This CDR3 region has 11 residues. The germline CDR1 and CDR2 sequences are SEHNR and FQNEAQ (reference sequence).

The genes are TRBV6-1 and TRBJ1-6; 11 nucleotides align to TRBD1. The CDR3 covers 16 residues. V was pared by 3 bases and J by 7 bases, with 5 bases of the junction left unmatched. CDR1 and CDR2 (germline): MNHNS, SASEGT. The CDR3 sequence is CASSEDRGLRNSPLHF. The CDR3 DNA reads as TGTGCCAGCAGTGAGGACAGGGGGCTAAGGAATTCACCCCTCCACTTT.

The DNA for the CDR3 is TGTGCCATCAGTGAGTCAGGAACAGGCAATCAGCCCCAGCATTTT. This sequence encodes CAISESGTGNQPQHF. The V gene is TRBV10-3, the J gene TRBJ1-5; D is unresolved. The CDR3 has 15 amino acids. Germline V gene lookup returns CDR1 ENHRY and CDR2 SYGVKD. The ends were cut back, 0 bases at V and 2 bases at J, with 8 bases in the middle.

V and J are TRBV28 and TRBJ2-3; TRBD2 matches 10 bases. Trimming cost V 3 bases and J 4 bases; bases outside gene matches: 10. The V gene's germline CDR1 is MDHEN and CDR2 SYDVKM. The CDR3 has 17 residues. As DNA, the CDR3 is TGTGCCAGCAGTTTGGGAGGAGCGGGGGGGCTAGCAGATACGCAGTATTTT. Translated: CASSLGGAGGLADTQYF.

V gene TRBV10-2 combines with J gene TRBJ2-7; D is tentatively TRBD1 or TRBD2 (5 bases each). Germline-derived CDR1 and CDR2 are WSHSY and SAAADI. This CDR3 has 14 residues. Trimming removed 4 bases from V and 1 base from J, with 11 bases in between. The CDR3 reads CASSGGLGSYEQYV. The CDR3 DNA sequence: TGCGCCAGCAGTGGGGGGTTGGGGTCCTACGAGCAGTACGTC.

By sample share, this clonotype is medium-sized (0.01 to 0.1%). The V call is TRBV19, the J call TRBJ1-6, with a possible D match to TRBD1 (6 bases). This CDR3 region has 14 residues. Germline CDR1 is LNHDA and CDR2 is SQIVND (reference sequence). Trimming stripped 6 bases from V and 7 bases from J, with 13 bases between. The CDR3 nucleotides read TGTGCCAGTAGAGGAGACAGGTCCAATTCACCCCTCCACTTT. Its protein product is CASRGDRSNSPLHF.

The CDR3 DNA sequence: TGTGCCAGTAGTATTCTGTCCGTTGATAATTCACCCCTCCACTTT. Translation: CASSILSVDNSPLHF. This chain connects TRBV19 to TRBJ1-6; D gene unclear. CDR1 LNHDA and CDR2 SQIVND come from the germline V gene (reference sequence). Deletions cut 3 bases from V and 5 bases from J, with 11 bases between. This CDR3 has 15 amino acids.

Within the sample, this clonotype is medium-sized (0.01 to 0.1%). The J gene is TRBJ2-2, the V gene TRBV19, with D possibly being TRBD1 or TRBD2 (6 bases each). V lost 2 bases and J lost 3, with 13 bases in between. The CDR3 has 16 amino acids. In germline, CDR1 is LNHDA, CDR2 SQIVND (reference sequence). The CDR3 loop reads CASSIWGADHTGELFF. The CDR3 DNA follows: TGTGCCAGTAGTATATGGGGGGCCGACCACACCGGGGAGCTGTTTTTT.

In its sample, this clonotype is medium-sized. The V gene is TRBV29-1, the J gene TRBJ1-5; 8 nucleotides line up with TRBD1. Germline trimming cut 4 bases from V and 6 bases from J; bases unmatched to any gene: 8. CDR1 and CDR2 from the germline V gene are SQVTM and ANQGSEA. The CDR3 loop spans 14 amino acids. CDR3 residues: CSVGLGQGGQPQHF. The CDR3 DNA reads TGCAGCGTTGGTTTAGGACAGGGAGGTCAGCCCCAGCATTTT.

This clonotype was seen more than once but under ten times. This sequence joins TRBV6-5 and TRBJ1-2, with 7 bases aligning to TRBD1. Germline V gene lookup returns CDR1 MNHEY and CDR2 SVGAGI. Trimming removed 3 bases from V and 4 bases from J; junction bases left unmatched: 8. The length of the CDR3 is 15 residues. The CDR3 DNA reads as TGTGCCAGCAGTTATACACAGGGGTCAGGCTATGGCTACACCTTC. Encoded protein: CASSYTQGSGYGYTF.

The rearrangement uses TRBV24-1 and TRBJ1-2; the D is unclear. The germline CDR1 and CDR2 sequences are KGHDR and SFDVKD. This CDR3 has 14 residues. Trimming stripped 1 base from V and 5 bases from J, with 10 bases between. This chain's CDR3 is CATSDLGNFYGYTF. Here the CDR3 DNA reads TGTGCCACCAGTGATTTAGGGAATTTTTATGGCTACACCTTC.

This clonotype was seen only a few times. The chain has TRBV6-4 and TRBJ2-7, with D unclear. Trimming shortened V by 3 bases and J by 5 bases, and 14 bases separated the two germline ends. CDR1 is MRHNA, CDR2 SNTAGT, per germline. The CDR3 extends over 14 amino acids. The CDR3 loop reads CASSEGKGGDEQYV. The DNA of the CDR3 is TGTGCCAGCAGTGAAGGCAAGGGTGGCGACGAGCAGTACGTC.

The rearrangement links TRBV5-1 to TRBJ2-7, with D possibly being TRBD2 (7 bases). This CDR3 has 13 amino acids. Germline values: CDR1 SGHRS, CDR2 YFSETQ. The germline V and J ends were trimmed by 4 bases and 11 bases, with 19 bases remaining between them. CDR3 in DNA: TGCGCCAGCAGCCTGGAGGAGGGGGGGCCGGAGTACTTC. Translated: CASSLEEGGPEYF.

CDR3 in DNA: TGTGCCAGCAGTGACTCCGCGACAGGGGACATGGAAGGCTACACCTTC. Protein product: CASSDSATGDMEGYTF. The chain joins TRBV6-4 to TRBJ1-2; 8 positions agree with TRBD1. From germline, CDR1 is MRHNA and CDR2 SNTAGT. V shed 0 bases and J 8 bases; nucleotides not matched to a gene: 11. This CDR3 has 16 residues.

The CDR3 reads CASSLSSLGTGDFLQFF. The CDR3, as DNA: TGTGCCAGCAGCCTTAGCAGCCTCGGGACAGGGGATTTTTTGCAGTTCTTC. The chain recombines TRBV7-9 with TRBJ2-5, with 10 bases that match TRBD1. The DNA end lines up better with TRBJ2-1; the J call may be wrong. Germline V gene sequence: CDR1 SEHNR, CDR2 FQNEAQ (reference sequence). The length of the CDR3 is 17 residues.

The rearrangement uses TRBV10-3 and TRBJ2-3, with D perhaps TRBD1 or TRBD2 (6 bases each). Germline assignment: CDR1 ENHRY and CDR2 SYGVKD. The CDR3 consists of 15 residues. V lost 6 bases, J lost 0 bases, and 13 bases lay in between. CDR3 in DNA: TGTGCCATCAGCTGGGGGGCCCCTAGCACAGATACGCAGTATTTT. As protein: CAISWGAPSTDTQYF.

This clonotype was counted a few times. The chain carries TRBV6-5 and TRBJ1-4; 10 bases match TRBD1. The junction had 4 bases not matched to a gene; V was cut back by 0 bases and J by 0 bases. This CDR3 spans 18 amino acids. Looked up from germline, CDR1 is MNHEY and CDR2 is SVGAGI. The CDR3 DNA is TGTGCCAGCAGTTACTCGAGAGGACAGGGGGCAACTAATGAAAAACTGTTTTTT. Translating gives CASSYSRGQGATNEKLFF.

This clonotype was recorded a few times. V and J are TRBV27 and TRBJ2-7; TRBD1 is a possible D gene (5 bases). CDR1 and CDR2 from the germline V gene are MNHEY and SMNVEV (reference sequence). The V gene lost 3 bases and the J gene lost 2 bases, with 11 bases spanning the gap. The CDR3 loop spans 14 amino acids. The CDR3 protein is CASSFAGPAYEQYF. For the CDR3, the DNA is TGTGCCAGCAGTTTCGCAGGGCCAGCCTACGAGCAGTACTTC.

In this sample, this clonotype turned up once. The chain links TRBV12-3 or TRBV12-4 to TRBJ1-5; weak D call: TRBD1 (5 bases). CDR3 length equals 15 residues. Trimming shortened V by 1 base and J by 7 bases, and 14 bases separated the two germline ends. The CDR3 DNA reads TGTGCCAGCAGTTTAGTTTCGGATGGGGGGCAGCCCCAGCATTTT. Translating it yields CASSLVSDGGQPQHF.

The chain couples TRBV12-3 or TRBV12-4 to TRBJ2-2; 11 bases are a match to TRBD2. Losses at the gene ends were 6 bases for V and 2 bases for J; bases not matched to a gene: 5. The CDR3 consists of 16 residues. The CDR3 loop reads CASRSGTSGNTGELFF. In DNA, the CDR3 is TGTGCCAGCAGAAGCGGGACTAGCGGCAACACCGGGGAGCTGTTTTTT.

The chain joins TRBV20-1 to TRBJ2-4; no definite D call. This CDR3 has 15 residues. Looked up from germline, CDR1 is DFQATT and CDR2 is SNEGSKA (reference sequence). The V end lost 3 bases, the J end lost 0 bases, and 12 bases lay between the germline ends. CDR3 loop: CSASLGHLAKNIQYF. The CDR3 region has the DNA TGCAGTGCTAGCTTGGGTCATCTAGCCAAAAACATTCAGTACTTC.